These 32 T cell receptor beta chains were sequenced from one sample in a study of shared clonotypes between healthy human individuals (dated by TCRdb to 2020 to 2021). The library was obtained by the immunoSEQ multiplex PCR assay. As stored in TCRdb, this immuneACCESS dataset retains in-frame rearrangements with V and J assigned. A fraction of the clones does not appear; measured against another copy, unresolved V genes explain less than half of the discrepancy, and the remainder lacks a known reason. Present in this sample are about 2.2 million clones, 93% of which were seen just once. The ten largest clones capture over 1.5% of the sample. CD8 naive samples were obtained by positive selection for CCR7 among CD45RO-negative cells, yielding a CD45RA+CCR7+ population from which TemRA cells were excluded. Material for sequencing was naive CD8+ T cells from PBMCs. In the paper's terms, the cell subset or site label means: CD45RA+CCR7+. These receptors all come from a man aged 18 to 29 in good health. Some clones in this sample may be carry-over from other donors' samples.

The V gene is TRBV11-2, the J gene TRBJ2-6; D is uncertain. Germline V gene lookup returns CDR1 SGHAT and CDR2 FQNNGV. The V and J ends lost 5 bases and 0 bases respectively, with 8 bases between them. The CDR3 runs to 15 residues. CDR3 sequence (DNA): TGTGCCAGCAGCCTGGCTACCTCTGGGGCCAACGTCCTGACTTTC. It translates to CASSLATSGANVLTF. Using reference TRBV11-2 and TRBJ2-6 for the parts outside the CDR3, the full variable domain is EAGVAQSPRYKIIEKRQSVAFWCNPISGHATLYWYQQILGQGPKLLIQFQNNGVVDDSQLPKDRFSAERLKGVDSTLKIQPAKLEDSAVYLCASSLATSGANVLTFGAGSRLTVL.

V gene TRBV11-2 combines with J gene TRBJ2-5; D is uncertain. Per the germline V gene, CDR1 is SGHAT and CDR2 is FQNNGV. The CDR3 covers 13 residues. V was shortened by 4 bases and J by 4 bases, with 10 bases between the two germline ends. This CDR3 is CASSSGSLETQYF. DNA of the CDR3: TGTGCCAGCAGCTCCGGAAGCCTAGAGACCCAGTACTTC.

The chain carries TRBV5-4 and TRBJ1-2; the D is unclear. The CDR3 runs 16 residues. CDR1 and CDR2 from the germline V gene are SGHNT and YYREEE (reference sequence). V lost 0 bases and J 5 bases, leaving 17 bases between the germline ends. The CDR3 here is CASSLDGRPSLYGYTF. The CDR3 region has the DNA TGTGCCAGCAGCTTGGATGGGCGCCCAAGCCTTTATGGCTACACCTTC.

The chain couples TRBV6-5 to TRBJ1-3; D may be TRBD1 (5 bases). Trimming stripped 7 bases from V and 3 bases from J, with 13 bases between. The length of the CDR3 is 14 residues. CDR1 and CDR2 from the germline V gene are MNHEY and SVGAGI. CDR3 nucleotides: TGTGCCAGCATCCTGCGGGACCGTGGAAACACCATATATTTT. Translating gives CASILRDRGNTIYF.

This chain uses TRBV6-1 with TRBJ1-1; no clear D. The CDR3 contains 12 residues. CDR1 is MNHNS, CDR2 SASEGT, per germline. The V and J ends lost 8 bases and 3 bases respectively, with 10 bases between them. This CDR3 is CASGRVYTEAFF. Written as DNA, the CDR3 is TGTGCCAGCGGGCGGGTGTACACTGAAGCTTTCTTT.

This chain uses TRBV9 with TRBJ2-5; 9 positions match TRBD1. This CDR3 region has 17 residues. Germline CDR1 is SGDLS and CDR2 is YYNGEE. V lost 4 bases, J lost 3 bases, and 13 bases stayed unmatched. This CDR3 reads CASSSPTGTGFEETQYF. In nucleotides, the CDR3 is TGTGCCAGCAGCTCTCCCACCGGGACAGGGTTCGAAGAGACCCAGTACTTC. Together with reference TRBV9 and TRBJ2-5, the CDR3 gives the full variable domain: DSGVTQTPKHLITATGQRVTLRCSPRSGDLSVYWYQQSLDQGLQFLIQYYNGEERAKGNILERFSAQQFPDLHSELNLSSLELGDSALYFCASSSPTGTGFEETQYFGPGTRLLVL.

The genes are TRBV15 and TRBJ2-1; TRBD1 matches 7 bases. CDR3 length: 13 residues. Unmatched junction bases numbered 5, after V lost 3 bases and J lost 9 bases. Per germline, CDR1 LNHNV and CDR2 YYDKDF (reference sequence). The CDR3 loop reads CATSRSEGAEQFF. CDR3 coding DNA: TGTGCCACCAGCAGGTCCGAGGGGGCTGAGCAGTTCTTC.

In DNA, the CDR3 is TGTGCCAGCGGCGGGGGTGGAGGTCAGCCCCAGCATTTT. Protein: CASGGGGGQPQHF. J is TRBJ1-5 and V is TRBV6-5; maybe TRBD1 (5 bases). The V gene lost 8 bases and the J gene lost 6 bases, with 14 bases spanning the gap. Germline V gene sequence: CDR1 MNHEY, CDR2 SVGAGI. The CDR3 extends over 13 amino acids.

This clone was found once. The V call is TRBV5-1, the J call TRBJ2-5; 8 bases map to TRBD1. Germline trimming cut 4 bases from V and 4 bases from J; bases unmatched to any gene: 6. Germline V gene lookup returns CDR1 SGHRS and CDR2 YFSETQ. The CDR3 extends over 14 amino acids. The CDR3 region is CASSPGQGGETQYF. CDR3 DNA: TGCGCCAGCAGCCCTGGACAGGGAGGAGAGACCCAGTACTTC.

Concerning this clone: Other DNA sequences in this sample translate to the same CDR3. The chain uses TRBV28 and TRBJ2-7; no reliable D call. Deletions cut 1 base from V and 1 base from J, with 8 bases between. Germline V gives CDR1 MDHEN, CDR2 SYDVKM. This CDR3 comprises 14 residues. Here the CDR3 reads CASSLLRSSYEQYF. The DNA of the CDR3 is TGTGCCAGCAGTTTATTAAGATCTTCCTACGAGCAGTACTTC.

In its sample, this clone was seen once. V and J are TRBV30 and TRBJ2-3; 10 positions match TRBD2. The trim removed 5 bases at V and 5 bases at J, leaving 13 bases unmatched. Germline CDR1 reads GTSNPN; CDR2 reads SVGIG (reference sequence). The CDR3 consists of 16 residues. The CDR3 reads CAWGGTGTSVGDTQYF. The DNA for the CDR3 is TGTGCCTGGGGGGGGACCGGGACTAGCGTCGGAGATACGCAGTATTTT. The full variable domain, rest sourced from reference TRBV30 and TRBJ2-3, is SQTIHQWPATLVQPVGSPLSLECTVEGTSNPNLYWYRQAAGRGLQLLFYSVGIGQISSEVPQNLSASRPQDRQFILSSKKLLLSDSGFYLCAWGGTGTSVGDTQYFGPGTRLTVL.

The V gene is TRBV6-5, the J gene TRBJ1-1, with D hard to call. V lost 2 bases, J lost 8 bases, and 12 bases lay in between. The CDR3 length is 13 residues. The germline CDR1 and CDR2 sequences are MNHEY and SVGAGI. The CDR3 is CASSYPGRKEAFF. The CDR3 DNA follows: TGTGCCAGCAGTTACCCTGGACGGAAGGAAGCTTTCTTT.

As regards this clone: A read error may produce the germline difference seen at one junction end. The genes are TRBV18 and TRBJ2-1; the match to TRBD1 covers 9 bases. Germline CDR1 KGHSH, CDR2 LQKENI. The CDR3 is 16 amino acids. CDR3 sequence: CASSTPEDRGLNEQFF. CDR3 coding DNA: TGTGCCAGCTCAACACCGGAGGACAGGGGTTTGAATGAGCAGTTCTTC.

This chain uses TRBV30 with TRBJ1-5; D gene ambiguous. The CDR3 spans 17 residues. The germline V gene has CDR1 GTSNPN and CDR2 SVGIG (reference sequence). Deletions cut 0 bases from V and 2 bases from J, with 17 bases between. The CDR3, as DNA: TGTGCCTGGAGTGTACGGCAAGGTTATATTGGCAATCAGCCCCAGCATTTT. Its translation is CAWSVRQGYIGNQPQHF. The complete variable domain, with remaining parts taken from reference TRBV30 and TRBJ1-5, reads SQTIHQWPATLVQPVGSPLSLECTVEGTSNPNLYWYRQAAGRGLQLLFYSVGIGQISSEVPQNLSASRPQDRQFILSSKKLLLSDSGFYLCAWSVRQGYIGNQPQHFGDGTRLSIL.

Comments on this clone: The sample contains more than one DNA sequence encoding this CDR3. J is TRBJ1-5 and V is TRBV28; D is uncertain. Germline CDR1 reads MDHEN; CDR2 reads SYDVKM. The V gene lost 3 bases and the J gene lost 1 base, with 7 bases spanning the gap. The CDR3 is 14 residues long. CDR3 sequence (DNA): TGTGCCAGCAGTTTTGGCAGGAGCAATCAGCCCCAGCATTTT. Translated, it gives CASSFGRSNQPQHF.

The rearrangement joins TRBV27 to TRBJ2-3; D is perhaps TRBD2 (5 bases). Germline lookup yields CDR1 MNHEY and CDR2 SMNVEV (reference sequence). V was pared by 10 bases and J by 0 bases, with 20 bases between. The CDR3 is 16 residues long. The CDR3, as DNA: TGTGCCACCCGGGAAATAGGGTGGACTAGCACAGATACGCAGTATTTT. It translates to CATREIGWTSTDTQYF.

This chain links TRBV27 with TRBJ1-4, with unresolved D. Germline assignment: CDR1 MNHEY and CDR2 SMNVEV (reference sequence). The CDR3 runs to 16 residues. The ends were cut back, 2 bases at V and 4 bases at J, with 14 bases in the middle. In nucleotides, the CDR3 is TGTGCCAGCAGTTTAGGTCCCGGGTCCCGTAATGAAAAACTGTTTTTT. Its protein is CASSLGPGSRNEKLFF.

The chain recombines TRBV19 with TRBJ1-2; D might be TRBD1 (5 bases). The CDR3 extends over 13 amino acids. Trimming took 6 bases from V and 6 from J, leaving 14 bases between them. The germline V gene has CDR1 LNHDA and CDR2 SQIVND (reference sequence). CDR3 loop: CASSTQGLDGYTF. The CDR3, as DNA: TGTGCCAGTAGCACCCAGGGACTGGATGGCTACACCTTC.

The gene calls are TRBV4-2 and TRBJ2-1; 10 bases are a match to TRBD2. The CDR3 has 15 residues. Per the germline V gene, CDR1 is LGHNA and CDR2 is YNFKEQ. Trimming took 4 bases from V and 3 from J; bases not matched to a gene: 3. In nucleotides, the CDR3 is TGTGCCAGCAGCCTCGGGACTAGCGACTACAATGAGCAGTTCTTC. It is translated as CASSLGTSDYNEQFF.

The CDR3 nucleotides read TGTGCCAGCAGTTTCTCCGGGACAGGGAGGGACGAGCAGTACTTC. Encoded protein: CASSFSGTGRDEQYF. The chain employs TRBV28 and TRBJ2-7; 9 positions agree with TRBD1. CDR1 and CDR2 from the germline V gene are MDHEN and SYDVKM. This CDR3 has 15 amino acids. The V gene end was trimmed by 3 bases and the J gene end by 5 bases; junction bases not matched to a gene: 8. The whole variable domain, filled in from reference TRBV28 and TRBJ2-7, reads DVKVTQSSRYLVKRTGEKVFLECVQDMDHENMFWYRQDPGLGLRLIYFSYDVKMKEKGDIPEGYSVSREKKERFSLILESASTNQTSMYLCASSFSGTGRDEQYFGPGTRLTVT.

The chain has TRBV2 and TRBJ2-7; D is possibly TRBD1 or TRBD2 (7 bases each). Trimming cost V 6 bases and J 1 base, with 22 bases left between them. Germline-derived CDR1 and CDR2 are SNHLY and FYNNEI. This CDR3 has 17 amino acids. The CDR3 DNA sequence: TGTGCCAGCAGGAAAAACTTACAGGGGAGGGTTTCCTACGAGCAGTACTTC. Its translation: CASRKNLQGRVSYEQYF.

CDR3 nucleotide sequence: TGTGCCAGCAGTGAAGCTTGGGGGACAAAAAACATTCAGTACTTC. Its protein is CASSEAWGTKNIQYF. The chain carries TRBV6-1 and TRBJ2-4, with TRBD1 as a possible D gene (6 bases). With 0 bases removed from V and 4 bases from J, the gap between germline ends came to 10 bases. The CDR3 has 15 amino acids. Germline CDR1 reads MNHNS; CDR2 reads SASEGT.

V usage is TRBV4-1 and J usage is TRBJ1-2, with TRBD1 identical over 7 bases. This CDR3 has 15 residues. CDR1 and CDR2 (germline): MGHRA, YSYEKL. The ends lost 1 base at V and 8 bases at J; junction bases unmatched: 10. CDR3 region: CASSQVGTDLGGYTF. CDR3 nucleotide sequence: TGCGCCAGCAGCCAAGTCGGGACAGACTTAGGAGGCTACACCTTC.

The rearrangement links TRBV7-6 to TRBJ2-1; 12 nucleotides agree with TRBD2. The CDR3 totals 14 residues. Trimming removed 5 bases from V and 7 bases from J; junction bases left unmatched: 3. Germline V gene sequence: CDR1 SGHVS, CDR2 FNYEAQ. Here the CDR3 DNA reads TGTGCCAGCAGCCCCGGGACTAGCGGGAATGAGCAGTTCTTC. Translation: CASSPGTSGNEQFF.

The CDR3 nucleotides read TGTGCCAGCAGCCCCAGGCAGCATAACTATGGCTACACCTTC. Amino acids: CASSPRQHNYGYTF. The chain recombines TRBV5-5 with TRBJ1-2; D gene unclear. Between the trimmed V and J ends, which lost 4 bases and 1 base, there was a span of 11 bases. The CDR3 is 14 amino acids. Germline V gene data show CDR1 as SGHKS and CDR2 as YYEKEE (reference sequence).

This clone appeared a few times. Additional DNA sequences in this sample encode the identical CDR3. DNA of the CDR3: TGCGCCAGCAGCCAAGGACTAGCGGGAGCCTACGAGCAGTACTTC. It translates to CASSQGLAGAYEQYF. V usage is TRBV4-1 and J usage is TRBJ2-7; 12 bases match TRBD2. Trimming removed 1 base from V and 2 bases from J; junction bases left unmatched: 0. The germline CDR1 and CDR2 sequences are MGHRA and YSYEKL. There are 15 residues in the CDR3.

CDR3 residues: CASSLLNYEQYF. Written as DNA, the CDR3 is TGTGCCAGCAGCTTACTTAACTACGAGCAGTACTTC. This rearrangement joins TRBV13 to TRBJ2-7; D call uncertain. V was shortened by 2 bases and J by 3 bases, with 5 bases between the two germline ends. CDR1 PRHDT and CDR2 FYEKMQ come from the germline V gene (reference sequence). This CDR3 is 12 amino acids long.

On this clone itself: This sample also contains other DNA sequences that code for the same CDR3. The chain links TRBV5-1 to TRBJ2-1; D remains unclear. Germline V gene sequence: CDR1 SGHRS, CDR2 YFSETQ. Trimming pared 0 bases from V and 4 bases from J, leaving 5 bases between. The CDR3 is 13 amino acids. CDR3 loop: CASSLGPYNEQFF. The CDR3 DNA is TGCGCCAGCAGCTTGGGCCCTTACAATGAGCAGTTCTTC.

V is TRBV28 and J is TRBJ2-4; D perhaps matches TRBD2 (5 bases). CDR1 is MDHEN, CDR2 SYDVKM, per germline. This CDR3 has 13 residues. The ends were cut back, 2 bases at V and 15 bases at J, with 17 bases in the middle. In nucleotides, the CDR3 is TGTGCCAGCAGTTTAGGACTTGGGGTCGGCACGTACTTC. Translating it yields CASSLGLGVGTYF.

The chain combines TRBV9 with TRBJ1-1; TRBD1 is a possible D gene (6 bases). The CDR3 has 14 residues. The V and J ends lost 4 bases and 2 bases respectively, with 12 bases between them. The V gene's germline CDR1 is SGDLS and CDR2 YYNGEE. The DNA of the CDR3 is TGTGCCAGCAGCCCCGGGGGCCCTAACACTGAAGCTTTCTTT. This sequence encodes CASSPGGPNTEAFF.

V gene TRBV4-2 combines with J gene TRBJ2-1, with D possibly matching TRBD2 (5 bases). The V end lost 4 bases, the J end lost 0 bases, and 13 bases lay between the germline ends. Germline CDR1 is LGHNA and CDR2 is YNFKEQ. This CDR3 spans 16 amino acids. The CDR3 spells CASSPRSGSSYNEQFF. The CDR3 nucleotides are TGTGCCAGCAGCCCCAGATCGGGGAGCTCCTACAATGAGCAGTTCTTC.

About this clone itself: Within the sample, other DNA sequences also encode this same CDR3. The V call is TRBV6-5, the J call TRBJ2-7; the match to TRBD1 covers 10 bases. V shed 0 bases and J 2 bases; nucleotides not matched to a gene: 4. Germline CDR1 MNHEY, CDR2 SVGAGI. The CDR3 totals 16 residues. The CDR3 protein is CASSYSGTGVPYEQYF. DNA of the CDR3: TGTGCCAGCAGTTACTCAGGGACAGGGGTCCCCTACGAGCAGTACTTC.